The source of this TCR beta chain is a study of blood T cells in healthy people across ages. Findings of the study overall: A roughly linear fall in TCR beta diversity per million T cells was seen with increasing age. Unsorted PBMCs prevented conclusive naive versus antigen-experienced comparison.

This CDR3 has 15 amino acids. The V end lost 2 bases, the J end lost 8 bases, and 13 bases lay between the germline ends. Donors each provided 8 to 10 milliliters of peripheral blood. A few counts support this clonotype. Its antigen is unknown. A second PCR, run for about 7 to 11 cycles, used a sample-barcoded 5' primer plus a J-beta primer mix. The yield of each sample was at least 2.5 million CDR3-containing paired-end reads. TCRdb ran MiXCR on the 5' RACE reads and lists one entry per CDR3 protein. This table has about 900,000 distinct CDR3 sequences, approximately 67% appearing once. This receptor was identified in a man aged 25 to 45 in good health. The chain joins TRBV12-3 or TRBV12-4 to TRBJ1-6; possible D gene TRBD1, 6 bases. Sequencing was done on a sample of blood. The CDR3 reads CASSLTGGPHSPLHF. The CDR3 DNA sequence: TGTGCCAGCAGTTTAACGGGGGGCCCTCATTCACCCCTCCACTTT.